This T cell receptor beta chain is drawn from a study of blood T cell repertoires in COVID-19. Here immunoSEQ multiplex PCR was the method, and the copy in TCRdb shows in-frame clones only, minus some. The sample has fewer than 110,000 clones; 85% are singletons. Germline V gene data show CDR1 as LNHDA and CDR2 as SQIVND (reference sequence). The V and J ends lost 4 bases and 7 bases, in that order; junction bases with no gene match: 11. The CDR3 consists of 17 residues. The origin of this receptor is a woman in her 70s with active or convalescent COVID-19. Material: peripheral blood. The J gene is TRBJ2-2, the V gene TRBV19, with TRBD2 identical over 11 bases. The CDR3 here is CASSTLLAGVLGGELFF. The DNA of the CDR3 is TGTGCCAGTAGTACCTTACTAGCGGGAGTATTAGGCGGGGAGCTGTTTTTT.